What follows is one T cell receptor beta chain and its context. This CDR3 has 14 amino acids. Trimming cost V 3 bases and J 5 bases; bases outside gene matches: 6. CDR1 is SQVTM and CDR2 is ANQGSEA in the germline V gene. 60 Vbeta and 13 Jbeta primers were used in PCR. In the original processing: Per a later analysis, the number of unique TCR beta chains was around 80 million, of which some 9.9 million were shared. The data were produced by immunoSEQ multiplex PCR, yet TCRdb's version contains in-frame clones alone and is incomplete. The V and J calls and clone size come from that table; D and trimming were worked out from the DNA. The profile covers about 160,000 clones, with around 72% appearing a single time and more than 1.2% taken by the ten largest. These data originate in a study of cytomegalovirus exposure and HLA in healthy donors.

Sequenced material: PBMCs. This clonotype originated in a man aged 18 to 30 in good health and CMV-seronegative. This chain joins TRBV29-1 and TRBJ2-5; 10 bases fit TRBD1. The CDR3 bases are TGCAGCGTTGAGACAGGGGGCGACCTGGAGACCCAGTACTTC. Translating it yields CSVETGGDLETQYF.